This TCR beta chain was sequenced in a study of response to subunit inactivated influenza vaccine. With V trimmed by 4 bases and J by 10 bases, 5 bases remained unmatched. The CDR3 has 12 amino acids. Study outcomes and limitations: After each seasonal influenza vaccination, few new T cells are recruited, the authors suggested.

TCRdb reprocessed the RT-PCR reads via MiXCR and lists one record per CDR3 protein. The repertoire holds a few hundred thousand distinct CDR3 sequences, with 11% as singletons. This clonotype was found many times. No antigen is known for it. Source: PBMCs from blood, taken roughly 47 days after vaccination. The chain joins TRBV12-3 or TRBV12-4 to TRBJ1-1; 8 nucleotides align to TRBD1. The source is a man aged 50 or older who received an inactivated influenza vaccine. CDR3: CASSSRTGRAFF. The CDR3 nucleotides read TGTGCCAGCAGTTCCCGGACAGGGAGAGCTTTCTTT.